This TCR beta chain was profiled in a study of shared clonotypes between healthy human individuals. Overall study findings and caveats: The generation probabilities recorded for non-shared clonotypes fell below those of clonotypes shared by all four donors. Sharing across a handful of donors was seen in 4% to 5% of naive CD4 clonotypes.

CDR3 size: 16 residues. Losses at the gene ends were 2 bases for V and 7 bases for J; bases not matched to a gene: 11. The protocol was immunoSEQ multiplex PCR, while the TCRdb copy is restricted to in-frame clones and leaves out a portion. In the table there are just over 2,000,000 clones, roughly 95% of which are singletons. This clone was counted once. What it recognizes is unknown. Healthy HIV-negative adults with no recent acute infections or vaccinations were recruited as donors. The receptor comes from a man aged 18 to 29 in good health. The specimen was naive CD4+ T cells sorted from blood. The subset denotes: CD45RA+ positively selected. The rearrangement joins TRBV5-3 to TRBJ1-4; 7 bases fit TRBD1. TRBV5-3 counts as an open reading frame of uncertain function. The CDR3 spells CARSFEPTGQGEKLFF. CDR3 nucleotides: TGTGCCAGAAGCTTTGAGCCGACAGGGCAAGGTGAAAAACTGTTTTTT.